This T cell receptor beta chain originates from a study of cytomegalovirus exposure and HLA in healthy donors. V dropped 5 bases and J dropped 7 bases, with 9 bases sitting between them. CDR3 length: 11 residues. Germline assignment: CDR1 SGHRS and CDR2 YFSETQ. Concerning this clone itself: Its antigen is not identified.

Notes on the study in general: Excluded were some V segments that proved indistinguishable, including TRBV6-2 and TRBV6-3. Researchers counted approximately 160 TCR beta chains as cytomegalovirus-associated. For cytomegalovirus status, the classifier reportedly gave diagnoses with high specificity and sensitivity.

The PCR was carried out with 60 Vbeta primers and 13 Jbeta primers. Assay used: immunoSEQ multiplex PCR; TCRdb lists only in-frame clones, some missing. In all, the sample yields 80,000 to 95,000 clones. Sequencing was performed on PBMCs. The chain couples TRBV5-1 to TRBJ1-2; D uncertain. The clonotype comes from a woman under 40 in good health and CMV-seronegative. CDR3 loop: CASRPDTGYTF. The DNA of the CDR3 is TGCGCCAGCAGACCCGACACTGGCTACACCTTC.